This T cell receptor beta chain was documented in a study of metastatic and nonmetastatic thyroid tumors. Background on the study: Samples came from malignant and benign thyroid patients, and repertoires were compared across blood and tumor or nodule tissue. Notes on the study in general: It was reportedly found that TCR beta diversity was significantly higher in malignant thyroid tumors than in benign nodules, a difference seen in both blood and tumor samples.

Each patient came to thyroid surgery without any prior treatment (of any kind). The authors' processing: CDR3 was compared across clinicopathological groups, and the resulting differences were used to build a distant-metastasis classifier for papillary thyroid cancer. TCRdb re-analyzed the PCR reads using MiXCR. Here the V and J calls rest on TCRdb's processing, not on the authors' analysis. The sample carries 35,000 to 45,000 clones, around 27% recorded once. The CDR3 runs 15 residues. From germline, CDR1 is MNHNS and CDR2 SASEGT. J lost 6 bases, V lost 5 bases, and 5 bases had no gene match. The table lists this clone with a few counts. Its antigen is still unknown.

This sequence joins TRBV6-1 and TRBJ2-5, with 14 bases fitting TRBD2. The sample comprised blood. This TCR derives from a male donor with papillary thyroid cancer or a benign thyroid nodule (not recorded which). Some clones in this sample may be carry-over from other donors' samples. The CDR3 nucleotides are TGTGCCAGCAGTTTTGGGACTAGCGGGAGAAAGACCCAGTACTTC. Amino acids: CASSFGTSGRKTQYF.